This TCR beta chain was found in a study of CD8+ T cells in alopecia areata. The study's findings and limits: Patients shared TCRs less clearly than mice did, possibly for HLA-related reasons.

Turning to this clone: Its target is unknown.

Indicated treatment: oral pan-JAK inhibitor, 5-10 mg twice daily. Lesional scalp punch biopsies and peripheral blood were collected from alopecia areata patients. RNA was isolated and reverse transcribed to cDNA, the sequencing template. Sequenced by immunoSEQ multiplex PCR; TCRdb stores in-frame clones only, minus some. Here the sample spans roughly 180,000 clones, 40% to 65% being singletons. The sequence derives from a human donor with alopecia areata. The input for sequencing was CD8+ T cells sorted from blood, taken at week 24, from a patient treated with tofacitinib.

The CDR3 protein is CASSTSGGAVYNEQFF. CDR3 nucleotides: TGTGCCAGCAGCACCTCCGGGGGGGCAGTCTACAATGAGCAGTTCTTC. V usage is TRBV9 and J usage is TRBJ2-1; TRBD2 matches at 8 bases. After removal of 4 bases from V and 3 bases from J, the junction contained 9 bases not matched to a gene. There are 16 residues in the CDR3. Germline V gives CDR1 SGDLS, CDR2 YYNGEE.